One T cell receptor beta chain is described in this entry. The antigen remains unidentified. The source of the sample is a study of cytotoxic CD8 clonotypes in ibrutinib-treated CLL. Study-level results: Samples from sustained-remission and progressing patients were taken at different times. With treatment, public clonotypes, which were uncommon, either contracted or remained stable.

V lost 8 bases to trimming and J lost 4 bases, with 14 bases between them. This CDR3 comprises 13 residues. Germline CDR1 reads SGHNT; CDR2 reads YENEEA. This table comes from immunoSEQ multiplex PCR, and its TCRdb copy is limited to in-frame clones, with some not included. The sample lists a few hundred thousand clones, roughly 80% seen once, with over 5.5% in the top ten. The source material was PBMCs, sampled before ibrutinib treatment. The sequence was collected from a human donor with chronic lymphocytic leukemia. The rearrangement uses TRBV11-3 and TRBJ2-5; D is unclear. The CDR3 sequence is CASSTRWGETQYF. The CDR3 nucleotides are TGTGCCAGCTCGACGAGGTGGGGAGAGACCCAGTACTTC. Looking up the rest from reference TRBV11-3 and TRBJ2-5 gives the full variable domain: EAGVVQSPRYKIIEKKQPVAFWCNPISGHNTLYWYLQNLGQGPELLIRYENEEAVDDSQLPKDRFSAERLKGVDSTLKIQPAELGDSAVYLCASSTRWGETQYFGPGTRLLVL.